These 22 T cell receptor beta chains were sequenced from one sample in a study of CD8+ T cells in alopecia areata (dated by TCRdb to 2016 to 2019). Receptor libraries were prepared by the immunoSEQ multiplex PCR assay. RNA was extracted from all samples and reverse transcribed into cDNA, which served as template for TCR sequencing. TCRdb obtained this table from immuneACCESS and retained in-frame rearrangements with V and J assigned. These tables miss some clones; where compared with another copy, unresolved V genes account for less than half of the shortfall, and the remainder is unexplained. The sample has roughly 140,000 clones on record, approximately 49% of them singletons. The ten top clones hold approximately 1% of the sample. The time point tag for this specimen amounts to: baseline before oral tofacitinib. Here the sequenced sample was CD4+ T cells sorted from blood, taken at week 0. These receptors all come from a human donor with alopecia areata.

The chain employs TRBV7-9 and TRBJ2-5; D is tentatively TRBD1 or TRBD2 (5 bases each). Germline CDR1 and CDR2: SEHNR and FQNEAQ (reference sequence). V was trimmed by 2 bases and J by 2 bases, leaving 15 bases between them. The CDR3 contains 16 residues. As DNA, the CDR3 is TGTGCCAGCAGCTTAAAGAGGGAATGGACACAAGAGACCCAGTACTTC. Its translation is CASSLKREWTQETQYF. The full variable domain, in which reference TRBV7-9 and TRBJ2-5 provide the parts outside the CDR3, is DTGVSQNPRHKITKRGQNVTFRCDPISEHNRLYWYRQTLGQGPEFLTYFQNEAQLEKSRLLSDRFSAERPKGSFSTLEIQRTEQGDSAMYLCASSLKREWTQETQYFGPGTRLLVL.

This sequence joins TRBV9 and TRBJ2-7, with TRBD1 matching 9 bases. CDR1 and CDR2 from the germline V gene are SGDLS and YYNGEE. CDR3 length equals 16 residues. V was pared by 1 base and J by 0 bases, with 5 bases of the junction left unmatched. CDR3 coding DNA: TGTGCCAGCAGCGTAACCCCACAGGGGGCCTCCTACGAGCAGTACTTC. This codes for CASSVTPQGASYEQYF.

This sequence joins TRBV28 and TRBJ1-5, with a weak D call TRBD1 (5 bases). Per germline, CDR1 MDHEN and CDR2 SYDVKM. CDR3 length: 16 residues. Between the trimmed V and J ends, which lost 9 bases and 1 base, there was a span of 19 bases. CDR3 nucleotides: TGTGCCAGTGTAGAAGGCAGGGCAGGCAGCAATCAGCCCCAGCATTTT. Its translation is CASVEGRAGSNQPQHF.

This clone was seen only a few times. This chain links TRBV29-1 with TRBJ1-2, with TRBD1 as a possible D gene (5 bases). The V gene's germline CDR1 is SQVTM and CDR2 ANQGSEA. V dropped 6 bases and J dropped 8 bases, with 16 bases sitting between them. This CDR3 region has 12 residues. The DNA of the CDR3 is TGCAGCGTCATAGACAGCAGATTCGGCTACACCTTC. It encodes CSVIDSRFGYTF. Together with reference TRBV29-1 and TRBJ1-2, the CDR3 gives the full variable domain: SAVISQKPSRDICQRGTSLTIQCQVDSQVTMMFWYRQQPGQSLTLIATANQGSEATYESGFVIDKFPISRPNLTFSTLTVSNMSPEDSSIYLCSVIDSRFGYTFGSGTRLTVV.

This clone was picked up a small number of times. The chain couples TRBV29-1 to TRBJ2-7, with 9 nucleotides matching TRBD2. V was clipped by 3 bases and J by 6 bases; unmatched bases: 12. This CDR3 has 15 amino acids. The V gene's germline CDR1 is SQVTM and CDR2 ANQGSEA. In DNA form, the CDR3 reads TGCAGCGTTGAGGTCCTTGCTAGCGGGATCACCGAGCAGTACTTC. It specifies CSVEVLASGITEQYF.

This CDR3 is CASSLRHDSNQPQHF. The CDR3 DNA is TGTGCCAGCAGTTTGCGGCACGATAGCAATCAGCCCCAGCATTTT. The gene calls are TRBV27 and TRBJ1-5; D is unclear. V lost 3 bases to trimming and J lost 0 bases, with 9 bases between them. CDR1 is MNHEY, CDR2 SMNVEV, per germline (reference sequence). CDR3 length equals 15 residues.

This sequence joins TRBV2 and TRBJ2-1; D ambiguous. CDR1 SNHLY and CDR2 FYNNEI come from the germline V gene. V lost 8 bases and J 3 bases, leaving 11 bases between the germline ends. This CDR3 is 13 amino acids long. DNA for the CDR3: TGTGCCAGCGGCGCTACCTTCTACAATGAGCAGTTCTTC. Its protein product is CASGATFYNEQFF. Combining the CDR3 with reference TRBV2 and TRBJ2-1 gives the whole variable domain EPEVTQTPSHQVTQMGQEVILRCVPISNHLYFYWYRQILGQKVEFLVSFYNNEISEKSEIFDDQFSVERPDGSNFTLKIRSTKLEDSAMYFCASGATFYNEQFFGPGTRLTVL.

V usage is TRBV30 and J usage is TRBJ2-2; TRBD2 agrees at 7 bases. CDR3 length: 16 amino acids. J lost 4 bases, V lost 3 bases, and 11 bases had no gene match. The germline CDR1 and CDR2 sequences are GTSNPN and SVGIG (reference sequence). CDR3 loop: CAWSPAGRGITGELFF. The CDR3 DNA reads TGTGCCTGGAGCCCCGCTGGGAGGGGAATCACCGGGGAGCTGTTTTTT. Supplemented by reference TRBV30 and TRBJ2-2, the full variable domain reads SQTIHQWPATLVQPVGSPLSLECTVEGTSNPNLYWYRQAAGRGLQLLFYSVGIGQISSEVPQNLSASRPQDRQFILSSKKLLLSDSGFYLCAWSPAGRGITGELFFGEGSRLTVL.

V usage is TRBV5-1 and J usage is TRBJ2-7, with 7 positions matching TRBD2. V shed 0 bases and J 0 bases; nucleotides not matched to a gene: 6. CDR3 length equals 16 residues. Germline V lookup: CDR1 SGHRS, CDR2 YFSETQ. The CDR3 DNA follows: TGCGCCAGCAGCTTGGAGGTTGGGGAGGGCTCCTACGAGCAGTACTTC. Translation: CASSLEVGEGSYEQYF.

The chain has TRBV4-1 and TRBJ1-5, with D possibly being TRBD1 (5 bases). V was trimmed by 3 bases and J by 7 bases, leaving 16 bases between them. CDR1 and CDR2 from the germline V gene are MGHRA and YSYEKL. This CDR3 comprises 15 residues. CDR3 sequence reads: CASSQFGEGRQPQHF. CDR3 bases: TGCGCCAGCAGCCAGTTCGGGGAGGGGAGACAGCCCCAGCATTTT.

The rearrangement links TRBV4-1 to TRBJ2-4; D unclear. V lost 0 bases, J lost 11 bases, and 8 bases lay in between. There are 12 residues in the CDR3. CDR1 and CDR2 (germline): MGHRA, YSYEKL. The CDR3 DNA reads TGCGCCAGCAGCCAAGAATTGGGTGTTCAGTACTTC. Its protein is CASSQELGVQYF.

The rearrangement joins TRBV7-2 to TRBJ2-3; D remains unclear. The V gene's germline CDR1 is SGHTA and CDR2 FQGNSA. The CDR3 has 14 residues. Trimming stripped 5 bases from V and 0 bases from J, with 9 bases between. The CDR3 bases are TGTGCCAGCAGCCCACAACAGAGCACAGATACGCAGTATTTT. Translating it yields CASSPQQSTDTQYF.

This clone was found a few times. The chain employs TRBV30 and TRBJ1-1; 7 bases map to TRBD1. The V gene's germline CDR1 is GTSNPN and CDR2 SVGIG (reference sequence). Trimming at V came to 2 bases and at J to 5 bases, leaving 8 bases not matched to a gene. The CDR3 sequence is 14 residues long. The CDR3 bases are TGTGCCTGGAGTCCTCGGCAGGGGGGGACTGAAGCTTTCTTT. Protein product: CAWSPRQGGTEAFF.

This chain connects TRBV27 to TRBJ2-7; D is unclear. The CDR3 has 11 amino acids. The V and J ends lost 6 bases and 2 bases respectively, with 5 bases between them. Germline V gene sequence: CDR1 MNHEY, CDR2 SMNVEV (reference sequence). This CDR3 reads CASSFAYEQYF. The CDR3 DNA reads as TGTGCCAGCAGCTTCGCCTACGAGCAGTACTTC.

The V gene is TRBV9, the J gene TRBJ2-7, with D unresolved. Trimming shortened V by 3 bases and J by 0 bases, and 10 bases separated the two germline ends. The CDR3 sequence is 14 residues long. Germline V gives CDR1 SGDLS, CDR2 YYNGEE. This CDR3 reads CASSARSSSYEQYF. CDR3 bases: TGTGCCAGCAGCGCCCGTAGCAGCTCCTACGAGCAGTACTTC.

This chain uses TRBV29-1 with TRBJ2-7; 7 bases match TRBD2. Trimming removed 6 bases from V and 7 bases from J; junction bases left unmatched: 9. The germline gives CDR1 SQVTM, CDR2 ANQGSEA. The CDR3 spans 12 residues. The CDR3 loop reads CSVEAGDGEQYF. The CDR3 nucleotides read TGCAGCGTCGAGGCGGGGGATGGGGAGCAGTACTTC.

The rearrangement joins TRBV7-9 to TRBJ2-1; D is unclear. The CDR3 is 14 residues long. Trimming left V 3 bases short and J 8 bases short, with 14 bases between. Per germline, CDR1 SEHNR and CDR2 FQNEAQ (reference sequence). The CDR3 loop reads CASSLQIAKDEQFF. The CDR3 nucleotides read TGTGCCAGCAGCTTGCAGATCGCGAAGGATGAGCAGTTCTTC.

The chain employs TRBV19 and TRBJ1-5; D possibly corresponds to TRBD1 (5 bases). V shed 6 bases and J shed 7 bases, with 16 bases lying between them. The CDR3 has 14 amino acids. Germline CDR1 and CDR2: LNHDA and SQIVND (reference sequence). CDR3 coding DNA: TGTGCCAGTAGCCTAGGGAGGGCAGGGCAGCCCCAGCATTTT. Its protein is CASSLGRAGQPQHF.

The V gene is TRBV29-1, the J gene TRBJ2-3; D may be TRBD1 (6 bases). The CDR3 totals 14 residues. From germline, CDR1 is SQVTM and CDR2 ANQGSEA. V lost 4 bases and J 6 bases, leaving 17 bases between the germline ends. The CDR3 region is CSVVVTGTKDTQYF. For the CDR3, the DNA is TGCAGCGTTGTCGTCACAGGGACAAAGGATACGCAGTATTTT.

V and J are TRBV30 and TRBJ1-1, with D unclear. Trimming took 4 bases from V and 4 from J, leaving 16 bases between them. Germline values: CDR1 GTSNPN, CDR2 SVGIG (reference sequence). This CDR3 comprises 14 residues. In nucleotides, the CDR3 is TGTGCCTGGACTAGGGTTTGGGGATCCACTGAAGCTTTCTTT. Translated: CAWTRVWGSTEAFF.

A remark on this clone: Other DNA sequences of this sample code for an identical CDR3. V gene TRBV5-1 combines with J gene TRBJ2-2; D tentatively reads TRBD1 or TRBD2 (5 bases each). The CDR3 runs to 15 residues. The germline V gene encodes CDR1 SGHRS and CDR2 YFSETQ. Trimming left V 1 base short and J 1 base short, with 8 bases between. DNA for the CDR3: TGCGCCAGCAGCTTGTCAGGGAGGAACACCGGGGAGCTGTTTTTT. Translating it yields CASSLSGRNTGELFF.

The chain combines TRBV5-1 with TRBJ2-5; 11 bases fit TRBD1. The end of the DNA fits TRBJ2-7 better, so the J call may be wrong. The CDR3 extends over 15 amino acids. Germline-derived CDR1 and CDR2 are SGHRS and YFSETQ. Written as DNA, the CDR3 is TGCGCCAGCAGCTCGACCGGGACAGGGGGCTACGAGCAGTACTTC. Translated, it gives CASSSTGTGGYEQYF.